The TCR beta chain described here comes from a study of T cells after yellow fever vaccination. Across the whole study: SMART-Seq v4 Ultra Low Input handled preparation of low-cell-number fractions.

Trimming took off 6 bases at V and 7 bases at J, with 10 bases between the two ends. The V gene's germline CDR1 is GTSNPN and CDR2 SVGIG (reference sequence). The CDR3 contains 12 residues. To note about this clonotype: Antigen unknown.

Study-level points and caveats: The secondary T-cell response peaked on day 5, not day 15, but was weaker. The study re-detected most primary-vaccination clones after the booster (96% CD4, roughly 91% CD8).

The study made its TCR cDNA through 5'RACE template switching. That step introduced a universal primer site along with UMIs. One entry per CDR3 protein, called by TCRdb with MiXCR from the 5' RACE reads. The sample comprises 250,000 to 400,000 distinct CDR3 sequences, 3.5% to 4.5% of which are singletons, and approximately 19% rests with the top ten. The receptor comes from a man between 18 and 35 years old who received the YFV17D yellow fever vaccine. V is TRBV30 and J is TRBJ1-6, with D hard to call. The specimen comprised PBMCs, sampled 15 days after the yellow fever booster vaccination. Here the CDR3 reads CACGDGNSPLHF. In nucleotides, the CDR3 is TGTGCCTGCGGAGACGGAAATTCACCCCTCCACTTT.